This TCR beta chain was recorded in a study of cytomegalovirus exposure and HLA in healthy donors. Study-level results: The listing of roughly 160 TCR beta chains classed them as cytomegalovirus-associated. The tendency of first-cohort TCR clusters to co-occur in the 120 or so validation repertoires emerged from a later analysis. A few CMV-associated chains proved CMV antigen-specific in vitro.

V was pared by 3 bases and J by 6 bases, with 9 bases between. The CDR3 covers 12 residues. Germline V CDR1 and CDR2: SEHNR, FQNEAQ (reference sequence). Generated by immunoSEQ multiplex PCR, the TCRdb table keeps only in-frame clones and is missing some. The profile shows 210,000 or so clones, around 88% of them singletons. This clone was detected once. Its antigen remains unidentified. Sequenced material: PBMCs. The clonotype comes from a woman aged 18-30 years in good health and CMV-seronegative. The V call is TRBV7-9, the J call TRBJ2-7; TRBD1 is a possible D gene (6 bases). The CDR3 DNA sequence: TGTGCCAGCAGCTTGAGACAGGCCGAGCAGTACTTC. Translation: CASSLRQAEQYF.